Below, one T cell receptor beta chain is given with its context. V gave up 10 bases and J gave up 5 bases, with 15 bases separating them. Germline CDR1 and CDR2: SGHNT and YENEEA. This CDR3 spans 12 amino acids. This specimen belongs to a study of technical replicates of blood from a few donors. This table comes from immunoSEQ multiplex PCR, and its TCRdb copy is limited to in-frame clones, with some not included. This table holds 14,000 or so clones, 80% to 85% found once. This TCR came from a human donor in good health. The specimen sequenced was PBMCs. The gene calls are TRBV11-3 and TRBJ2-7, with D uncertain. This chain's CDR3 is CATQGSFHEQYF. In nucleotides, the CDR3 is TGTGCCACCCAAGGTAGCTTCCACGAGCAGTACTTC.